This T cell receptor beta chain stems from a study of T cells in Graves' hyperthyroidism and ophthalmopathy. Findings and limits, study-wide: The model identified upcoming ophthalmopathy a median approximately six months ahead of onset. A model of 13 V-J pairs discriminated ophthalmopathy from stable hyperthyroidism.

CDR1 is SGDLS and CDR2 is YYNGEE in the germline V gene. V shed 0 bases and J shed 11 bases, with 20 bases lying between them. The CDR3 is 15 amino acids. The TCR beta CDR3 regions underwent amplification using RNA transcripts as the source. The HTBI set primed first-round TCR CDR3 RT-PCR. Using its own MiXCR run on the multiplex PCR reads, TCRdb lists one record per CDR3 protein. The sample has 550,000 to 600,000 distinct CDR3 sequences, about 14% seen once. Concerning this clonotype itself: Its antigen is unknown.

Active moderate-to-severe ophthalmopathy, Clinical Activity Score at least 3, NOSPECS at least 4, under 3 months' duration. Uncontrolled infections, other autoimmune diseases, pregnancy or lactation led to exclusion of patients. The TCR comes from a woman under 30 with Graves' ophthalmopathy. The sequenced sample consisted of blood. The V gene is TRBV9, the J gene TRBJ1-1, with D maybe TRBD1 (5 bases). Here the CDR3 DNA reads TGTGCCAGCAGCGTAGGCATAGGGGCCGGCTTAAAGGCTTTCTTT. Translating it yields CASSVGIGAGLKAFF.